Listed here is a single T cell receptor (beta chain). The protocol was immunoSEQ multiplex PCR, while the TCRdb copy is restricted to in-frame clones and leaves out a portion. The sample holds some 70,000 clones; around 94% are singletons and the top ten take 3% to 3.5%. Per the germline V gene, CDR1 is SEHNR and CDR2 is FQNEAQ (reference sequence). V lost 4 bases and J lost 4; bases outside the gene matches: 9. The CDR3 is 16 amino acids. The data stem from a study of T cell changes during pregnancy in multiple sclerosis. The sequencing here drew on CD8+ T cells from peripheral blood mononuclear cells, taken in the third trimester of pregnancy. J is TRBJ2-7 and V is TRBV7-9, with 11 bases matching TRBD2. The receptor was derived from a female donor in good health, enrolled as a control in a pregnancy study. The CDR3: CASSSAPTSGGYEQYF. The CDR3 DNA is TGTGCCAGCAGCTCCGCCCCAACTAGCGGGGGTTACGAGCAGTACTTC.